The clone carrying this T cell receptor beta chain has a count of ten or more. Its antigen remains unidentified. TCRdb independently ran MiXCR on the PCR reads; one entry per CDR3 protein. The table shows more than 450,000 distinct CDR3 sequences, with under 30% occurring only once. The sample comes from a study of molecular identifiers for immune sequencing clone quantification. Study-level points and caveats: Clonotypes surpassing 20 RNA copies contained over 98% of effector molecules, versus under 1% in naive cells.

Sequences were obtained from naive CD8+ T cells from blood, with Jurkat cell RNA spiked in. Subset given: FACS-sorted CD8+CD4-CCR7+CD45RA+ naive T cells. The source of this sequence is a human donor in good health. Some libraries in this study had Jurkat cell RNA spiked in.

The CDR3 reads CASSGVSGNQPQHF. The CDR3 DNA is TGTGCCAGCAGTGGGGTTTCGGGCAATCAGCCCCAGCATTTT. The chain uses TRBV12-3 or TRBV12-4 and TRBJ1-5; D not resolved. V dropped 5 bases and J dropped 2 bases, with 10 bases sitting between them. There are 14 residues in the CDR3.